The TCR beta chain described here comes from a study of T cells in localized non-small cell lung cancer (dated by TCRdb to 2018 to 2021). For the wider study: The study analyzed T cell repertoires of under 250 early-stage NSCLC patients, comparing tumors and uninvolved tumor-adjacent lungs. The cohort was made up of around 250 treatment-naive NSCLC patients whose localized lung tumors had been resected. The mean age of the NSCLC patients was under 70 years, with fewer than 150 men and around 100 women. Overall results and qualifications from the work: Of the top 100 tumor clones, a median of around 57 were detected in paired uninvolved adjacent lung; under 35 were also among that lung's top 100. Multi-region tumor sequencing was not performed, so intratumor heterogeneity could not be excluded. Higher T cell density in blood was associated with longer overall survival, whereas higher clonality in adjacent lung was associated with shorter survival. Because of the exploratory design, TCR variables were selected using unadjusted p-values without false-discovery rate correction. The highest T cell clonality was observed in uninvolved tumor-adjacent lung, where clonality exceeded that of tumor, suggesting that antigenic responses were more focused in uninvolved tumor-adjacent lung.

At diagnosis, tumor, uninvolved tumor-adjacent lung and peripheral blood were collected and then preserved as a mix of FFPE and fresh-frozen material. Blood samples were analyzed as peripheral blood mononuclear cells for TCR repertoire profiling. CDR1 and CDR2, per the germline V gene, are MDHEN and SYDVKM. Compared with germline, V lacks 9 bases and J lacks 4 bases; bases without a gene match: 14. The CDR3 goes from the cysteine to the phenylalanine over 16 residues. Of all the DNA, just the CDR3 is kept, 48 bases in frame from base 1. The immunoSEQ Assay was used to sequence TCR beta CDR3 regions from DNA. The source study handled its data this way. To compute T cell density, TCR beta template counts were normalized to usable DNA, which was estimated by amplifying housekeeping genes. The preseqR package was used to estimate richness by extrapolating to 400,000 templates for PBMC samples and to 120,000 templates for tissue samples. Clonality was defined by subtracting Pielou's evenness from one. Tissue-enriched TCRs were identified by differential abundance testing using productive amino-acid clonotypes, minimum total count 5 and alpha 0.1. The Jaccard Index and the Morisita Overlap Index were used to measure repertoire overlap between compartments. TCR beta CDR3s were clustered by GLIPH together with public tetramer-defined viral CDR3s, and at least three viral sequences plus V-gene enrichment were required for viral motifs. Entries here come from immuneACCESS through TCRdb and include only in-frame sequences with V and J called. Some clones fail to appear in such tables; in the studies checked, an unresolved V gene covers under half of the shortfall, and the cause of the remainder is unknown. That table furnishes V, J and clone size, whereas the DNA furnished D and trimming. The sample yields some 52,000 clones; around 80% were counted once. About 4.5% of the sample lies in the top ten.

About this clone itself: It lacks a known antigen. Base-call qualities are not available, and no considerably larger clone is one nucleotide away.

This sequence originates from a woman aged 35-75 years with stage II lung adenocarcinoma. The rearranged segments are TRBV28 and TRBJ2-2, and TRBD1 aligns with 7 junction nucleotides. The starting material was PBMCs, obtained before any cancer treatment. The DNA is TGTGCCAGTCGATCCGAGGGGACAGTCGCCACCGGGGAGCTGTTTTTT. This translates into CASRSEGTVATGELFF.